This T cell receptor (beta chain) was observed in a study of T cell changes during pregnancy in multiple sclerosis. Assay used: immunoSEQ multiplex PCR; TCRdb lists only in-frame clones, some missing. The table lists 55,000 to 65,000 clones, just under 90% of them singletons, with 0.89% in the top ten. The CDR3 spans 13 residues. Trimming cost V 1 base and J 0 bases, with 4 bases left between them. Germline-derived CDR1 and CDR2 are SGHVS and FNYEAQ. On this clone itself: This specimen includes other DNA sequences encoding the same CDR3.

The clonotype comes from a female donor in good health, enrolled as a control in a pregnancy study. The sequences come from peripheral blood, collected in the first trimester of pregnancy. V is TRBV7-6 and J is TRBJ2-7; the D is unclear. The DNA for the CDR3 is TGTGCCAGCAGCTTAGACAGCTCCTACGAGCAGTACTTC. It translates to CASSLDSSYEQYF.